The 3 T cell receptor beta chains below come from one sample, sequenced in a study of monozygotic twins with inflammatory bowel disease. TCRdb reprocessed the 5' RACE reads, with one entry per CDR3 protein and no DNA. The clone table shows 440,000 or so distinct CDR3 sequences, with the ten largest holding about 2.3%. The sequenced sample was blood. The source of these receptors is a human donor with ulcerative colitis or Crohn's disease, or a healthy co-twin of an affected twin (not recorded which).

This sequence joins TRBV27 and TRBJ2-5; TCRdb outputs TRBD1, but without DNA this stays unchecked. Germline CDR1 reads MNHEY; CDR2 reads SMNVEV (reference sequence). This CDR3 contains 13 residues. The CDR3: CASSLEQGGTQYF.

This chain uses TRBV4-3 with TRBJ2-2. The CDR3 runs to 18 residues. Germline-derived CDR1 and CDR2 are LGHNA and YSLEER. CDR3 amino acids: CASSQDGVSTGTTGELFF.

The CDR3 here is CASSGQLASYGYTF. This chain connects TRBV3-1 to TRBJ1-2. Germline-derived CDR1 and CDR2 are LGHDT and YNNKEL (reference sequence). CDR3 length: 14 amino acids.